This entry lists 30 T cell receptor beta chains sequenced from one sample in a study of HIV-infected patients and healthy controls. cDNA was made from approximately 0.55 ug RNA using alpha and beta constant primers. Using multiplexing indices, alpha and beta chain libraries were generated apart by chain-specific third strand synthesis. TCRdb used MiXCR to reprocess the 5' RACE reads, holding one entry per CDR3 protein. Of some 10,000 distinct CDR3 sequences in the sample, 7% to 9% are singletons; the top ten hold 5% to 6.5%. The repertoire came from unfractionated whole blood and reflected all unsorted peripheral T cells. Input material: blood. The receptor set was obtained from an adult in good health.

This clonotype was seen just once. The CDR3 DNA is TGTGCCAGCAGTGAAAGTCTACAAGAGACCCAGTACTTC. Amino acid sequence: CASSESLQETQYF. The chain employs TRBV6-1 and TRBJ2-5; D remains unclear. V lost 2 bases and J lost 2, with 6 bases in between. This CDR3 comprises 13 residues. Looked up from germline, CDR1 is MNHNS and CDR2 is SASEGT.

This clonotype is judged medium-sized. The chain couples TRBV5-1 to TRBJ2-4; the match to TRBD2 covers 11 bases. V shed 3 bases, J shed 0 bases, and the junction held 11 bases outside the gene matches. Germline V gene lookup returns CDR1 SGHRS and CDR2 YFSETQ. The CDR3 is 19 residues long. CDR3 sequence reads: CASSSWRTSGFLAKNIQYF. In DNA form, the CDR3 reads TGCGCCAGCAGCTCATGGAGGACTAGCGGGTTCCTAGCCAAAAACATTCAGTACTTC. Full variable domain (outside the CDR3, taken from reference TRBV5-1 and TRBJ2-4): KAGVTQTPRYLIKTRGQQVTLSCSPISGHRSVSWYQQTPGQGLQFLFEYFSETQRNKGNFPGRFSGRQFSNSRSEMNVSTLELGDSALYLCASSSWRTSGFLAKNIQYFGAGTRLSVL.

This clonotype occurred many times. The chain recombines TRBV18 with TRBJ2-7, with D possibly TRBD2 on 5 matching bases. The V gene lost 2 bases and the J gene lost 4 bases, with 12 bases spanning the gap. Germline-derived CDR1 and CDR2 are KGHSH and LQKENI. The CDR3 is made up of 14 amino acids. The CDR3 reads CASSPNGLGYEQYF. In DNA form, the CDR3 reads TGTGCCAGCTCACCAAACGGACTGGGGTACGAGCAGTACTTC. Full variable domain (outside the CDR3, taken from reference TRBV18 and TRBJ2-7): NAGVMQNPRHLVRRRGQEARLRCSPMKGHSHVYWYRQLPEEGLKFMVYLQKENIIDESGMPKERFSAEFPKEGPSILRIQQVVRGDSAAYFCASSPNGLGYEQYFGPGTRLTVT.

This clonotype is classed as medium-sized. The chain combines TRBV28 with TRBJ2-5; TRBD2 is a possible D gene (6 bases). Germline values: CDR1 MDHEN, CDR2 SYDVKM. This CDR3 is 15 amino acids long. V lost 6 bases, J lost 7 bases, and 21 bases lay in between. CDR3 coding DNA: TGTGCCAGCAGGGGACTTGACAATCTAGTCGGGACCCAGTACTTC. Amino acid sequence: CASRGLDNLVGTQYF.

The table lists this clonotype with many counts. V gene TRBV6-5 combines with J gene TRBJ2-1; the D is unclear. The length of the CDR3 is 12 residues. V dropped 9 bases and J dropped 8 bases, with 14 bases sitting between them. Germline values: CDR1 MNHEY, CDR2 SVGAGI. The CDR3 DNA reads TGTGCCAGTAAGGGTTTGATCGATGAGCAGTTCTTC. Residues: CASKGLIDEQFF.

Ten or more counts support this clonotype. This sequence joins TRBV29-1 and TRBJ2-5; D call uncertain. The CDR3 extends over 14 amino acids. The ends were cut back, 4 bases at V and 4 bases at J, with 16 bases in the middle. Germline values: CDR1 SQVTM, CDR2 ANQGSEA. CDR3 amino acids: CSVAGSEVAETQYF. Here the CDR3 DNA reads TGCAGCGTTGCAGGCTCCGAGGTGGCAGAGACCCAGTACTTC.

In its sample, this clonotype is medium-sized. The chain has TRBV7-6 and TRBJ2-1; possible D gene TRBD2, 6 bases. Between the trimmed V and J ends, which lost 1 base and 5 bases, there was a span of 15 bases. The CDR3 has 16 amino acids. CDR1 SGHVS and CDR2 FNYEAQ come from the germline V gene. The CDR3, as DNA: TGTGCCAGCAGCTTAGTGTCGGGGGACGACAACAATGAGCAGTTCTTC. Translation: CASSLVSGDDNNEQFF.

This clonotype is termed medium-sized. This chain connects TRBV7-2 to TRBJ2-3; D may match TRBD1 or TRBD2 (5 bases each). Germline V lookup: CDR1 SGHTA, CDR2 FQGNSA. Trimming took off 4 bases at V and 1 base at J, with 18 bases between the two ends. The CDR3 is 17 residues long. The CDR3 region has the DNA TGTGCCAGCAGCTCTTACCCAAATCTGGGGGGCACAGATACGCAGTATTTT. Encoded protein: CASSSYPNLGGTDTQYF.

This clonotype was counted at least ten times. The chain combines TRBV2 with TRBJ1-6; possibly TRBD1 for D (6 bases). The V gene lost 5 bases and the J gene lost 4 bases, with 9 bases spanning the gap. The length of the CDR3 is 14 residues. Germline V gene data show CDR1 as SNHLY and CDR2 as FYNNEI. CDR3 DNA sequence: TGTGCCAGCAGTAGGGACATGTATAATTCACCCCTCCACTTT. It is translated as CASSRDMYNSPLHF.

Only a few counts were recorded for this clonotype. The rearrangement joins TRBV19 to TRBJ2-1; D is unresolved. This CDR3 region has 15 residues. Germline loops: CDR1 LNHDA, CDR2 SQIVND (reference sequence). V was trimmed by 9 bases and J by 3 bases, leaving 18 bases between them. The CDR3 region is CASRQGLADYNEQFF. CDR3 DNA: TGTGCCAGCCGCCAAGGGCTGGCGGACTACAATGAGCAGTTCTTC.

Worth noting for this clonotype: A clone one base away is much larger, so this may be a read error. V usage is TRBV9 and J usage is TRBJ2-5; no reliable D call. The germline gives CDR1 SGDLS, CDR2 YYNGEE. The CDR3 totals 12 residues. In nucleotides, the CDR3 is TGTGACAGCAGCGCGTCGCAAGAGACCCAGTACTTC. This translates into CDSSASQETQYF.

This clonotype is labeled medium-sized (0.01 to 0.1%). The chain couples TRBV5-6 to TRBJ2-1; D remains ambiguous. Trimming pared 0 bases from V and 5 bases from J, leaving 6 bases between. Per germline, CDR1 SGHDT and CDR2 YYEEEE. The CDR3 is made up of 13 amino acids. The CDR3 bases are TGTGCCAGCAGCTTGGGTCACCACAATGAGCAGTTCTTC. This gives the protein CASSLGHHNEQFF.

This rearrangement joins TRBV7-2 to TRBJ2-1; possibly TRBD1 for D (6 bases). The CDR3 runs to 16 residues. Trimming cost V 3 bases and J 3 bases, with 15 bases left between them. Per germline, CDR1 SGHTA and CDR2 FQGNSA. Here the CDR3 DNA reads TGTGCCAGCAGCTTCCGTGGACAGTCCCGCTACAATGAGCAGTTCTTC. This gives the protein CASSFRGQSRYNEQFF.

This clonotype was detected only once. Since a much larger clone is just one base distant, this may be a read error. The chain carries TRBV28 and TRBJ2-1; tentatively, D is TRBD1 (5 bases). CDR1 is MDHEN and CDR2 is SYDVKM in the germline V gene. CDR3 length: 12 amino acids. Between the trimmed V and J ends, which lost 8 bases and 9 bases, there was a span of 14 bases. The CDR3 nucleotides read TGTGCCAGCCTAACCAGGGTACCTGAGCAGTTCTTC. It yields the protein CASLTRVPEQFF.

By share, this clonotype ranks as medium-sized. Because the CDR3's place on the DNA is in doubt, the DNA is left out and the CDR3 is given as listed by TCRdb. The genes are TRBV2 and TRBJ2-5; TRBD1 was called by the table and not checked on the DNA. The CDR3 has 13 residues if both end residues are counted. CDR1 and CDR2 from the germline V gene are SNHLY and FYNNEI. The CDR3 loop is CASFGPGGETQYF.

By sample share, this clonotype is medium-sized. The chain joins TRBV7-9 to TRBJ2-1; D is perhaps TRBD1 (6 bases). Trimming removed 0 bases at V and 0 bases at J, with 21 bases between. This CDR3 is 20 amino acids long. Germline V gives CDR1 SEHNR, CDR2 FQNEAQ (reference sequence). CDR3 sequence: CASSLATGTRARTSYNEQFF. The CDR3 coding sequence is TGTGCCAGCAGCTTAGCAACAGGGACGAGGGCAAGGACCTCCTACAATGAGCAGTTCTTC.

In its sample, this clonotype is medium-sized. V usage is TRBV5-5 and J usage is TRBJ2-3, with unresolved D. Germline V gives CDR1 SGHKS, CDR2 YYEKEE (reference sequence). Deletions cut 4 bases from V and 2 bases from J, with 14 bases between. The CDR3 is made up of 15 amino acids. The CDR3 reads CASSALPGLTDTQYF. The CDR3 DNA follows: TGTGCCAGCAGCGCCCTCCCGGGCCTCACAGATACGCAGTATTTT.

The chain couples TRBV7-2 to TRBJ2-7; 9 nucleotides agree with TRBD1. This CDR3 spans 15 amino acids. Germline CDR1 reads SGHTA; CDR2 reads FQGNSA. V was pared by 3 bases and J by 6 bases, with 9 bases of the junction left unmatched. The CDR3, as DNA: TGTGCCAGCAGCTTGTCTGGGGGACAGGGCCTCGAGCAGTACTTC. This encodes CASSLSGGQGLEQYF. Using reference TRBV7-2 and TRBJ2-7 for the parts outside the CDR3, the full variable domain is GAGVSQSPSNKVTEKGKDVELRCDPISGHTALYWYRQSLGQGLEFLIYFQGNSAPDKSGLPSDRFSAERTGGSVSTLTIQRTQQEDSAVYLCASSLSGGQGLEQYFGPGTRLTVT.

This clonotype has only a few counts. The genes are TRBV2 and TRBJ2-3; D is possibly TRBD1 (6 bases). Germline CDR1 is SNHLY and CDR2 is FYNNEI. The CDR3 loop spans 12 amino acids. V lost 5 bases, J lost 9 bases, and 12 bases lay in between. CDR3 nucleotides: TGTGCCAGCAGTCCCGGACAGATCACGCAGTATTTT. This codes for CASSPGQITQYF.

By sample fraction, this clonotype is medium-sized. This sequence joins TRBV11-2 and TRBJ2-7, with 8 positions matching TRBD1. CDR1 and CDR2 from the germline V gene are SGHAT and FQNNGV. This CDR3 comprises 15 residues. Germline trimming cut 4 bases from V and 1 base from J; bases unmatched to any gene: 6. The CDR3 sequence: CASSSTGVLSYEQYF. As DNA, the CDR3 is TGTGCCAGCAGCTCGACAGGGGTTTTGTCCTACGAGCAGTACTTC. Based on the CDR3 plus reference TRBV11-2 and TRBJ2-7, the full variable domain is EAGVAQSPRYKIIEKRQSVAFWCNPISGHATLYWYQQILGQGPKLLIQFQNNGVVDDSQLPKDRFSAERLKGVDSTLKIQPAKLEDSAVYLCASSSTGVLSYEQYFGPGTRLTVT.

This clonotype was detected many times. The chain uses TRBV28 and TRBJ2-3; 8 bases align to TRBD2. The CDR3 consists of 17 residues. V shed 4 bases, J shed 1 base, and the junction held 10 bases outside the gene matches. CDR1 MDHEN and CDR2 SYDVKM come from the germline V gene. This CDR3 reads CASSSPVKLAGTDTQYF. As DNA, the CDR3 is TGTGCCAGCAGTTCGCCCGTCAAACTAGCGGGCACAGATACGCAGTATTTT.

Here the CDR3 reads CASGGHRWGTEAFF. CDR3 sequence (DNA): TGTGCCAGCGGAGGACACAGGTGGGGCACTGAAGCTTTCTTT. J is TRBJ1-1 and V is TRBV2; a possible D gene is TRBD1 (5 bases). Germline values: CDR1 SNHLY, CDR2 FYNNEI. The CDR3 extends over 14 amino acids. The V end lost 8 bases, the J end lost 4 bases, and 17 bases lay between the germline ends. Full variable domain (missing parts from reference TRBV2 and TRBJ1-1): EPEVTQTPSHQVTQMGQEVILRCVPISNHLYFYWYRQILGQKVEFLVSFYNNEISEKSEIFDDQFSVERPDGSNFTLKIRSTKLEDSAMYFCASGGHRWGTEAFFGQGTRLTVV.

In this sample, this clonotype turned up many times. The rearrangement uses TRBV7-9 and TRBJ1-6; D is unresolved. The V gene's germline CDR1 is SEHNR and CDR2 FQNEAQ (reference sequence). There are 13 residues in the CDR3. Trimming took off 5 bases at V and 7 bases at J, with 9 bases between the two ends. CDR3 residues: CASSLRLNSPLHF. The CDR3, as DNA: TGTGCCAGCAGCCTACGTCTCAATTCACCCCTCCACTTT.

There are many counts of this clonotype. The chain uses TRBV12-3 or TRBV12-4 and TRBJ2-1, with 12 bases matching TRBD2. The CDR3 covers 16 residues. Trimming cost V 6 bases and J 8 bases; bases outside gene matches: 11. CDR3 DNA: TGTGCCAGCAGCCCCAATCTAGCGGGAGGGTTGGATGAGCAGTTCTTC. Translation: CASSPNLAGGLDEQFF.

Within the sample, this clonotype is medium-sized. This sequence joins TRBV6-1 and TRBJ1-1; 11 bases agree with TRBD1. J was trimmed by 4 bases and V by 8 bases; bases with no gene match: 18. Germline CDR1 reads MNHNS; CDR2 reads SASEGT. The CDR3 contains 18 residues. The CDR3 sequence: CASLRSGQGATQSTEAFF. DNA for the CDR3: TGTGCCAGCCTCCGATCAGGACAGGGGGCGACTCAGAGCACTGAAGCTTTCTTT.

This clonotype was seen at least ten times. The V call is TRBV7-9, the J call TRBJ1-5; tentative D call: TRBD1 (5 bases). Germline loops: CDR1 SEHNR, CDR2 FQNEAQ (reference sequence). The ends were cut back, 3 bases at V and 7 bases at J, with 13 bases in the middle. This CDR3 comprises 14 residues. CDR3: CASSFAGRGQPQHF. CDR3 nucleotide sequence: TGTGCCAGCAGCTTCGCTGGACGGGGGCAGCCCCAGCATTTT.

This clonotype is medium-sized by share. The CDR3 spells CASKNRGSGEQYF. DNA for the CDR3: TGTGCCAGCAAGAACAGGGGGAGCGGCGAGCAGTACTTC. The J gene is TRBJ2-7, the V gene TRBV28; 8 bases are a match to TRBD1. The CDR3 is 13 residues long. J gave up 6 bases and V 7 bases, and 8 bases lay outside the gene matches. CDR1 is MDHEN, CDR2 SYDVKM, per germline.

DNA of the CDR3: TGTGCCAGCAGTTTCAGGGGCGACTACGAGCAGTACTTC. Translating gives CASSFRGDYEQYF. The chain carries TRBV6-1 and TRBJ2-7, with D possibly matching TRBD1 (6 bases). This CDR3 is 13 amino acids long. The ends were cut back, 5 bases at V and 3 bases at J, with 11 bases in the middle. Germline CDR1 is MNHNS and CDR2 is SASEGT.

By share, this clonotype counts as medium-sized. CDR3 amino acids: CATRAGGLNTGELFF. The DNA for the CDR3 is TGTGCCACCCGGGCAGGGGGACTAAACACCGGGGAGCTGTTTTTT. V and J are TRBV10-3 and TRBJ2-2, with D tentatively TRBD1 or TRBD2 (7 bases each). The CDR3 covers 15 residues. Deletions cut 10 bases from V and 2 bases from J, with 17 bases between. Per the germline V gene, CDR1 is ENHRY and CDR2 is SYGVKD.

In this sample, this clonotype turned up many times. The V gene is TRBV27, the J gene TRBJ1-5; possible D gene TRBD1, 5 bases. V was trimmed by 6 bases and J by 5 bases, leaving 11 bases between them. This CDR3 has 13 amino acids. Germline V CDR1 and CDR2: MNHEY, SMNVEV (reference sequence). The CDR3 nucleotides read TGTGCCAGCAGCCGGGGGGTAGATCAGCCCCAGCATTTT. It encodes CASSRGVDQPQHF.